Shown below are 31 T cell receptor beta chains from a single sample sequenced in a study of control samples from healthy donors and cancer patients. Method: immunoSEQ multiplex PCR; TCRdb's copy keeps in-frame clones and lacks some. The sample consists of around 80,000 clones, approximately 89% of them appearing once. Sequencing input: blood. The receptor source for this set is a man between 45 and 60 years old in good health.

The gene calls are TRBV19 and TRBJ2-7; D may be TRBD1 (5 bases). Germline V lookup: CDR1 LNHDA, CDR2 SQIVND (reference sequence). V was pared by 5 bases and J by 5 bases, with 13 bases between. The CDR3 contains 13 residues. The CDR3 bases are TGTGCCAGTAGTCCCCGGACATCCCACGAGCAGTACTTC. Protein product: CASSPRTSHEQYF.

This clone was recorded only once. This rearrangement joins TRBV6-5 to TRBJ1-4; perhaps TRBD1 as D (5 bases). Germline V CDR1 and CDR2: MNHEY, SVGAGI. This CDR3 is built from 13 residues. Trimming left V 7 bases short and J 8 bases short, with 14 bases between. The CDR3 DNA reads as TGTGCCAGCACCAGACAGACCGGGGAAAAACTGTTTTTT. Translated: CASTRQTGEKLFF.

In this sample, this clone turned up once. The chain has TRBV7-9 and TRBJ2-3; 13 bases are shared with TRBD2. The CDR3 contains 15 residues. In germline, CDR1 is SEHNR, CDR2 FQNEAQ (reference sequence). With 7 bases clipped from V and 4 bases from J, the junction kept 5 bases outside the gene matches. The CDR3 sequence is CASTIGLAGADTQYF. The CDR3 nucleotides are TGTGCCAGCACCATTGGACTAGCGGGGGCAGATACGCAGTATTTT.

J is TRBJ2-1 and V is TRBV6-1; no definite D call. Trimming cost V 0 bases and J 2 bases, with 5 bases left between them. Germline V CDR1 and CDR2: MNHNS, SASEGT. The CDR3 is 14 residues long. The CDR3 DNA sequence: TGTGCCAGCAGTGAAGCCAAACCCTACAATGAGCAGTTCTTC. It encodes CASSEAKPYNEQFF.

This clone showed up just once. This chain connects TRBV25-1 to TRBJ1-2, with TRBD1 matching over 7 bases. Germline trimming cut 4 bases from V and 0 bases from J; bases unmatched to any gene: 14. The germline V gene encodes CDR1 MGHDK and CDR2 SYGVNS. This CDR3 is built from 18 residues. Written as DNA, the CDR3 is TGTGCCAGCAGTGGTGGGGTCAGGGGGGAGGGTACTAACTATGGCTACACCTTC. Translation gives CASSGGVRGEGTNYGYTF.

The chain joins TRBV9 to TRBJ2-3; 9 nucleotides match TRBD2. This CDR3 is built from 18 residues. The J segment lost 1 base and the V segment lost 0 bases, leaving 9 bases of the junction unmatched. Germline CDR1 reads SGDLS; CDR2 reads YYNGEE. CDR3 DNA: TGTGCCAGCAGCGTAGCTGGGATAGCGGGGGTTGGCACAGATACGCAGTATTTT. Translated, it gives CASSVAGIAGVGTDTQYF.

The chain links TRBV5-1 to TRBJ1-2; no definite D call. Trimming removed 4 bases from V and 5 bases from J, with 15 bases in between. The CDR3 is 14 amino acids. CDR1 and CDR2 (germline): SGHRS, YFSETQ. CDR3 nucleotide sequence: TGCGCCAGCAGCCCGGACGCGCGGGATTATGGCTACACCTTC. This gives the protein CASSPDARDYGYTF.

This sequence joins TRBV5-4 and TRBJ2-2, with D perhaps matching TRBD2 (7 bases). The CDR3 extends over 15 amino acids. The germline CDR1 and CDR2 sequences are SGHNT and YYREEE (reference sequence). V was clipped by 4 bases and J by 4 bases, with 14 bases between them. The CDR3 sequence: CASSPAGAITGELFF. DNA for the CDR3: TGTGCCAGCAGCCCCGCGGGGGCCATCACCGGGGAGCTGTTTTTT.

The rearrangement joins TRBV2 to TRBJ1-4, with TRBD1 matching over 10 bases. Germline V gene data show CDR1 as SNHLY and CDR2 as FYNNEI. This CDR3 comprises 16 residues. V dropped 2 bases and J dropped 8; count of bases not matched to a gene: 8. The CDR3 is CASSELLGQGREKLFF. CDR3 DNA sequence: TGTGCCAGCAGTGAACTTCTGGGACAGGGGCGAGAAAAACTGTTTTTT.

This clone has only a few counts. This rearrangement joins TRBV5-5 to TRBJ1-1, with 12 bases aligning to TRBD1. The CDR3 sequence is 13 residues long. CDR1 is SGHKS, CDR2 YYEKEE, per germline (reference sequence). Trimming at V came to 4 bases and at J to 11 bases, leaving 6 bases not matched to a gene. The CDR3 nucleotides are TGTGCCAGCAGCCGGGGACAGGGGGCTGGGGCTTTCTTT. Protein: CASSRGQGAGAFF.

V is TRBV2 and J is TRBJ2-3; possibly TRBD1 for D (5 bases). In germline, CDR1 is SNHLY, CDR2 FYNNEI. The CDR3 runs 12 residues. Deletions cut 6 bases from V and 2 bases from J, with 6 bases between. The DNA for the CDR3 is TGTGCCAGCAGGACAGACACAGATACGCAGTATTTT. Residues: CASRTDTDTQYF. Complete variable domain (other parts from reference TRBV2 and TRBJ2-3): EPEVTQTPSHQVTQMGQEVILRCVPISNHLYFYWYRQILGQKVEFLVSFYNNEISEKSEIFDDQFSVERPDGSNFTLKIRSTKLEDSAMYFCASRTDTDTQYFGPGTRLTVL.

The genes are TRBV27 and TRBJ2-2, with D perhaps assigned TRBD1 or TRBD2 (5 bases each). The CDR3 spans 11 residues. CDR1 MNHEY and CDR2 SMNVEV come from the germline V gene (reference sequence). Trimming removed 8 bases at V and 4 bases at J, with 5 bases between. Here the CDR3 reads CASGGTGELFF. The CDR3 DNA reads TGTGCCAGCGGGGGCACCGGGGAGCTGTTTTTT.

This chain joins TRBV6-5 and TRBJ2-1; weak D call: TRBD1 (6 bases). The CDR3 is made up of 15 amino acids. Per germline, CDR1 MNHEY and CDR2 SVGAGI. Trimming removed 5 bases from V and 3 bases from J, with 14 bases in between. CDR3 sequence: CASSITGNGYNEQFF. For the CDR3, the DNA is TGTGCCAGCAGTATTACAGGGAACGGCTACAATGAGCAGTTCTTC.

The rearrangement joins TRBV20-1 to TRBJ2-5; no clear D gene. V was clipped by 5 bases and J by 7 bases, with 11 bases between them. The CDR3 is 11 amino acids. Germline V CDR1 and CDR2: DFQATT, SNEGSKA (reference sequence). CDR3: CSASNAATQYF. CDR3 sequence (DNA): TGCAGTGCTTCTAATGCGGCGACCCAGTACTTC.

This clone occurred once. Here the CDR3 reads CASLRTGGTDTQYF. CDR3 nucleotides: TGTGCCAGCTTAAGGACAGGGGGCACAGATACGCAGTATTTT. The chain links TRBV2 to TRBJ2-3, with 9 bases identical to TRBD1. This CDR3 has 14 residues. V dropped 8 bases and J dropped 1; count of bases not matched to a gene: 4. Germline V gene sequence: CDR1 SNHLY, CDR2 FYNNEI.

The chain has TRBV19 and TRBJ1-6; D not certain. CDR3 length equals 13 residues. V lost 7 bases and J 10 bases, leaving 14 bases between the germline ends. The germline CDR1 and CDR2 sequences are LNHDA and SQIVND (reference sequence). The DNA for the CDR3 is TGTGCCAGTAATCAGGAAGGTTGGTCACCCCTCCACTTT. Residues: CASNQEGWSPLHF.

Concerning this clone: The same CDR3 is also encoded by other DNA sequences in this sample. The V gene is TRBV5-1, the J gene TRBJ1-2, with D possibly being TRBD1 (6 bases). From germline, CDR1 is SGHRS and CDR2 YFSETQ. This CDR3 is 13 amino acids long. Trimming cost V 0 bases and J 5 bases, with 8 bases left between them. CDR3 sequence (DNA): TGCGCCAGCAGCTTGGAAGGGGGATATGGCTACACCTTC. Its protein product is CASSLEGGYGYTF. Variable domain in full (rest from reference TRBV5-1 and TRBJ1-2): KAGVTQTPRYLIKTRGQQVTLSCSPISGHRSVSWYQQTPGQGLQFLFEYFSETQRNKGNFPGRFSGRQFSNSRSEMNVSTLELGDSALYLCASSLEGGYGYTFGSGTRLTVV.

The chain carries TRBV27 and TRBJ2-1; D is undetermined. The V gene lost 4 bases and the J gene lost 1 base, with 8 bases spanning the gap. CDR3 length: 14 residues. Per germline, CDR1 MNHEY and CDR2 SMNVEV (reference sequence). The CDR3 protein is CASSSLLSYNEQFF. The CDR3 DNA sequence: TGTGCCAGCAGTTCTTTATTATCCTACAATGAGCAGTTCTTC.

The chain employs TRBV6-5 and TRBJ1-5; TRBD1 matches at 7 bases. V shed 8 bases and J 4 bases; nucleotides not matched to a gene: 5. The germline CDR1 and CDR2 sequences are MNHEY and SVGAGI. This CDR3 spans 13 amino acids. The CDR3 sequence is CASGGQPNQPQHF. The CDR3 coding sequence is TGTGCCAGCGGGGGACAGCCGAATCAGCCCCAGCATTTT.

The rearrangement links TRBV30 to TRBJ1-1, with D hard to call. The CDR3 consists of 11 residues. V was cut by 2 bases and J by 4 bases, with 5 bases left in between. Germline CDR1 is GTSNPN and CDR2 is SVGIG (reference sequence). CDR3 sequence reads: CAWSRVTEAFF. The CDR3 nucleotides are TGTGCCTGGAGTAGGGTCACTGAAGCTTTCTTT.

The rearrangement uses TRBV24-1 and TRBJ2-6; D might be TRBD2 (5 bases). The CDR3 is 17 amino acids. Looked up from germline, CDR1 is KGHDR and CDR2 is SFDVKD. V was clipped by 0 bases and J by 0 bases, with 8 bases between them. CDR3 nucleotides: TGTGCCACCAGTGATTTGAGCGGCTGCTCTGGGGCCAACGTCCTGACTTTC. Its translation: CATSDLSGCSGANVLTF.

The genes are TRBV7-2 and TRBJ1-2, with 8 bases identical to TRBD1. CDR1 SGHTA and CDR2 FQGNSA come from the germline V gene. The CDR3 consists of 15 residues. V trimming: 5 bases; J trimming: 3 bases; junction bases outside the gene matches: 8. CDR3 coding DNA: TGTGCCAGCAGCACGTCAGGGGGCGAGTACTATGGCTACACCTTC. Translated: CASSTSGGEYYGYTF. Filled out from reference TRBV7-2 and TRBJ1-2, the complete variable domain reads GAGVSQSPSNKVTEKGKDVELRCDPISGHTALYWYRQSLGQGLEFLIYFQGNSAPDKSGLPSDRFSAERTGGSVSTLTIQRTQQEDSAVYLCASSTSGGEYYGYTFGSGTRLTVV.

V gene TRBV5-6 combines with J gene TRBJ2-3; D is possibly TRBD2 (5 bases). This CDR3 contains 15 residues. The germline V gene encodes CDR1 SGHDT and CDR2 YYEEEE. Trimming removed 0 bases at V and 2 bases at J, with 10 bases between. The CDR3 DNA sequence: TGTGCCAGCAGCTTGGTGAGCGGATCCACAGATACGCAGTATTTT. Its protein product is CASSLVSGSTDTQYF.

The rearrangement links TRBV5-1 to TRBJ1-4, with D perhaps matching TRBD1 (5 bases). CDR3 length: 13 amino acids. CDR1 and CDR2 (germline): SGHRS, YFSETQ. Trimming took 4 bases from V and 6 from J, leaving 10 bases between them. The CDR3 loop reads CASSVGTDEKLFF. In DNA, the CDR3 is TGCGCCAGCAGCGTTGGGACGGATGAAAAACTGTTTTTT.

The chain recombines TRBV12-3 or TRBV12-4 with TRBJ2-7; TRBD1 is a possible D gene (6 bases). Trimming took 1 base from V and 5 from J, leaving 6 bases between them. This CDR3 spans 12 amino acids. The CDR3 reads CASSLGGHEQYF. In DNA, the CDR3 is TGTGCCAGCAGTTTAGGGGGGCACGAGCAGTACTTC.

The rearrangement joins TRBV5-1 to TRBJ1-1; 7 bases line up with TRBD1. V was clipped by 5 bases and J by 1 base; unmatched bases: 11. Germline-derived CDR1 and CDR2 are SGHRS and YFSETQ. CDR3 length: 16 residues. The CDR3 DNA reads TGCGCCAGCAGGTCCGGGACAGCCCGGGGGAACACTGAAGCTTTCTTT. It translates to CASRSGTARGNTEAFF.

CDR3 residues: CASLGQNTEAFF. The DNA for the CDR3 is TGTGCCAGCCTTGGGCAGAACACTGAAGCTTTCTTT. The chain recombines TRBV27 with TRBJ1-1; D is ambiguous. The CDR3 is made up of 12 amino acids. Trimming removed 8 bases from V and 1 base from J, with 8 bases in between. Germline V gene data show CDR1 as MNHEY and CDR2 as SMNVEV (reference sequence).

This chain joins TRBV7-9 and TRBJ1-6; D possibly corresponds to TRBD1 (6 bases). Germline V gives CDR1 SEHNR, CDR2 FQNEAQ (reference sequence). The V and J ends lost 5 bases and 5 bases respectively, with 16 bases between them. CDR3 length: 16 residues. The CDR3 protein is CASSEGGVGHNSPLHF. The CDR3 DNA reads as TGTGCCAGCAGCGAAGGGGGGGTGGGCCATAATTCACCCCTCCACTTT.

The chain carries TRBV29-1 and TRBJ1-1, with D uncertain. V lost 4 bases and J lost 2, with 5 bases in between. The CDR3 has 11 residues. Germline CDR1 SQVTM, CDR2 ANQGSEA. The CDR3 coding sequence is TGCAGCGTTGCTGCCAACACTGAAGCTTTCTTT. Translating it yields CSVAANTEAFF.

The rearrangement uses TRBV5-1 and TRBJ1-3; D remains ambiguous. The ends were cut back, 5 bases at V and 0 bases at J, with 12 bases in the middle. Germline V gene lookup returns CDR1 SGHRS and CDR2 YFSETQ. The CDR3 runs 15 residues. As DNA, the CDR3 is TGCGCCAGCAGGTCTGGGGAGAGCTCTGGAAACACCATATATTTT. This encodes CASRSGESSGNTIYF.

Written as DNA, the CDR3 is TGTGCCTGGTCCGTGTCCGGAGGAAACACCATATATTTT. It yields the protein CAWSVSGGNTIYF. The rearrangement joins TRBV30 to TRBJ1-3, with no clear D. The CDR3 contains 13 residues. Germline CDR1 is GTSNPN and CDR2 is SVGIG (reference sequence). V was cut by 5 bases and J by 4 bases, with 12 bases left in between.